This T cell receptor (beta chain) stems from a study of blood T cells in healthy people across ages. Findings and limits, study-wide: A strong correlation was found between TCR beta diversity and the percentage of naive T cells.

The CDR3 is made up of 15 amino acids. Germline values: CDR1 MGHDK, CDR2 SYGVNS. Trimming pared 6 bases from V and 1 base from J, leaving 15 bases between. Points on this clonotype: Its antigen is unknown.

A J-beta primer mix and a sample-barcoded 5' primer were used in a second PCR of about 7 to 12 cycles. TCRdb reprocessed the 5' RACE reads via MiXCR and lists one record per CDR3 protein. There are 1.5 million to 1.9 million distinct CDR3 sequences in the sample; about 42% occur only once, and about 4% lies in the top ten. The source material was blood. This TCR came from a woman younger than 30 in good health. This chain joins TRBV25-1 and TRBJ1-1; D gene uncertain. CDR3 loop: CASRGTGVRNTEAFF. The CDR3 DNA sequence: TGTGCCAGCAGGGGAACGGGTGTGAGGAACACTGAAGCTTTCTTT. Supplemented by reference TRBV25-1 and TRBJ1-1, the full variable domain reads EADIYQTPRYLVIGTGKKITLECSQTMGHDKMYWYQQDPGMELHLIHYSYGVNSTEKGDLSSESTVSRIRTEHFPLTLESARPSHTSQYLCASRGTGVRNTEAFFGQGTRLTVV.